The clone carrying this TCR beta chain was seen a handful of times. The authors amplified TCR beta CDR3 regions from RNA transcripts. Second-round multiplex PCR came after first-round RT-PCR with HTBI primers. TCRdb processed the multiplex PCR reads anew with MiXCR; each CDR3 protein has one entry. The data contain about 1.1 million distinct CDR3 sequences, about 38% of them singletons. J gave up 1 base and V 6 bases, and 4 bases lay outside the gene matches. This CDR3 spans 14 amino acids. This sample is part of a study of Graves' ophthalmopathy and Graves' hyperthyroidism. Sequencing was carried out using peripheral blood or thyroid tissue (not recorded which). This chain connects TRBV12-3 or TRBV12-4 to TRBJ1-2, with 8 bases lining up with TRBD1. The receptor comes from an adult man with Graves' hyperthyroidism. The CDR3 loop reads CASSDGQGNYGYTF. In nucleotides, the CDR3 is TGTGCCAGCAGCGACGGACAGGGTAACTATGGCTACACCTTC.